This is a list of T cell receptor beta chains from one sample in a study of T cells in Graves' hyperthyroidism and ophthalmopathy. MiXCR, applied by TCRdb to the multiplex PCR reads, yields one record per CDR3 protein. The table has approximately 610,000 distinct CDR3 sequences, 15% to 20% seen once. The sequenced material came from blood. These receptors were taken from a woman in her late teens or twenties with Graves' hyperthyroidism. CDR3s include the opening cysteine and the closing phenylalanine or tryptophan. The D gene is left open where the match is weak. Size tells how often a clone was seen (once, few, many) or the class of an expanded clone, and some rows leave it out.

TRBJ1-2,many,TRBV3-1,NA,TGTGCCAGCAGCCAGCAGGCCTTTACGGACTACACCTTC,CASSQQAFTDYTF
TRBJ2-3,many,TRBV6-1,NA,TGTGCCAGCAGAGACGTACAGGTTAGCACAGATACGCAGTATTTT,CASRDVQVSTDTQYF
TRBJ1-1,many,TRBV20-1,NA,TGCAGTGCTAGAGAGGGGGGACCCAACACTGAAGCTTTCTTT,CSAREGGPNTEAFF
TRBJ2-3,many,TRBV12-3/TRBV12-4,NA,TGTGCCAGCAATATCGCCGGGGACCGAGCAGCTGATACGCAGTATTTT,CASNIAGDRAADTQYF
TRBJ1-1,few,TRBV3-1,NA,TGTGCCAGCAGCCAAATGGCCCCGCGGGGTGTCACTGAAGCTTTCTTT,CASSQMAPRGVTEAFF
TRBJ2-7,many,TRBV10-3,TRBD2,TGTGCCATCAGTGGGACTAGTGTCGTCTGGCAGTACTTC,CAISGTSVVWQYF
TRBJ2-2,many,TRBV5-1,NA,TGCGCCAGCACCTTCTCCACCGGGGAGCTGTTTTTT,CASTFSTGELFF
TRBJ1-5,many,TRBV12-3/TRBV12-4,NA,TGTGCCAGCAGTTTGTCTGGGGGGAGCAATCAGCCCCAGCATTTT,CASSLSGGSNQPQHF
TRBJ1-6,few,TRBV11-2,NA,TGTGCCAGCAGCTTATCCACAGTTCGGAATTCACCCCTCCACTTT,CASSLSTVRNSPLHF
TRBJ2-7,many,TRBV10-3,TRBD2,TGTGCCATCAGTGGGGAAGCGGGGGTCTCCGAGCAGTACTTC,CAISGEAGVSEQYF
TRBJ1-4,NA,TRBV12-3/TRBV12-4,NA,TGTGCCAGCAGCAACAGGGTCGGTGAAAAACTGTTTTTT,CASSNRVGEKLFF
TRBJ2-5,few,TRBV20-1,NA,TGCAGTGCTAGAGATCGGAGTGGGGAGACCCAGTACTTC,CSARDRSGETQYF
TRBJ2-1,many,TRBV11-1,NA,TGTGCCAGCAGCTCAGAAGGTGAGCAGTTCTTC,CASSSEGEQFF
TRBJ2-5,many,TRBV7-9,TRBD2,TGTGCCAGCAGCGACGGGGGGGAAGAGACCCAGTACTTC,CASSDGGEETQYF
TRBJ1-3,NA,TRBV12-3/TRBV12-4,TRBD1,TGTGCCACCAGACAGGGAGGAAACACCATATATTTT,CATRQGGNTIYF
TRBJ2-2,NA,TRBV6-2/TRBV6-3,NA,TGTGCCAGCAGAGCCGTGAGGGGGGGAACCGGGGAGCTGTTTTTT,CASRAVRGGTGELFF
TRBJ2-5,many,TRBV15,NA,TGTGCCACCAGCAGAGCGGGGGGCCGGGCGGAGACCCAGTACTTC,CATSRAGGRAETQYF
TRBJ1-5,NA,TRBV6-1,NA,TGTGCCAGCAGGCAAACCTCCCAACATGGGCTCCCAGGGATGGCCCAGCATTTT,CASRQTSQHGLPGMAQHF
TRBJ2-1,few,TRBV25-1,NA,TGTGCCAGCAGTGGACCTAGGGCGGGAAGCTCCTACAATGAGCAGTTCTTC,CASSGPRAGSSYNEQFF
TRBJ1-4,NA,TRBV4-3,TRBD1,TGCGCCAGCTCCACAGGGGAGAGGGGTGAAAAACTGTTTTTT,CASSTGERGEKLFF
TRBJ2-1,few,TRBV4-3,NA,TGCGCCAGCAGCCAAGGCAGGGAACGCTCCTACAATGAGCAGTTCTTC,CASSQGRERSYNEQFF
TRBJ1-6,NA,TRBV4-3,TRBD1,TGCGCCAGCAGCCAAAGCTCAACAGGGGGTTACTCACCCCTCCACTTT,CASSQSSTGGYSPLHF
TRBJ2-7,NA,TRBV6-5,TRBD1,TGTGCCAGCAGTTTGGGACAGGGAATCGGCGAGCAGTACTTC,CASSLGQGIGEQYF
TRBJ2-3,many,TRBV11-2,TRBD2,TGTGCCACCACACCCTTGGGGGGGACCACAGATACGCAGTATTTT,CATTPLGGTTDTQYF
TRBJ1-2,few,TRBV4-3,NA,TGCGCCAGCAGCCAAGTGGCTCGGGACGTCGGGTACGGCTACACCTTC,CASSQVARDVGYGYTF
TRBJ2-7,many,TRBV11-3,NA,TGTGCCAGCAGCTTAGGTGGGACAAGGGCCCACGAGCAGTACTTC,CASSLGGTRAHEQYF
TRBJ1-2,NA,TRBV20-1,TRBD1,TGCAGTGCTTTCTCCGGGACAGGGTTAGGAGGTGACTATGGCTACACCTTC,CSAFSGTGLGGDYGYTF
TRBJ2-1,many,TRBV20-1,NA,TGCAGTGCTAGAGAGGTGGACAATATGAATGAGCAGTTCTTC,CSAREVDNMNEQFF
TRBJ2-1,few,TRBV2,TRBD2,TGTGGCAGAAGGACTAGTCATGAGCAGTTCTTC,CGRRTSHEQFF
TRBJ1-1,few,TRBV10-2,NA,TGCGCCAGCAGTGATGGGTTGAACACTGAAGCTTTCTTT,CASSDGLNTEAFF
TRBJ1-4,NA,TRBV6-1,NA,TGTGCCAGTTCGTTCTCAACTAATGAAAAACTGTTTTTT,CASSFSTNEKLFF
TRBJ2-7,few,TRBV10-2,TRBD2,TGCGCCAGCAGTGACGCCCAGAGCGGGAGACAGTCCTACGAGCAGTACTTC,CASSDAQSGRQSYEQYF
TRBJ2-3,many,TRBV7-6,NA,TGTGCCAGCAGCTTAGGTCCGGCAGGGCGCACAGATACGCAGTATTTT,CASSLGPAGRTDTQYF
TRBJ1-5,few,TRBV7-9,NA,TGTGCCAGCAGCTTAGTTGTAGGGATTGAGGGCAATCAGCCCCAGCATTTT,CASSLVVGIEGNQPQHF
TRBJ2-7,NA,TRBV2,TRBD2,TGTGCCAGCAGTGATCGGCGGGGGAGTAATTACGAGCAGTACTTC,CASSDRRGSNYEQYF
TRBJ2-1,NA,TRBV6-1,NA,TGTGCCAGCAGTGAAATGCCCGCCCGGGCTAGAGGATTTAACAATGAGCAGTTCTTC,CASSEMPARARGFNNEQFF
TRBJ1-2,many,TRBV10-1,TRBD1,TGCGCCAGCAGTGAGCGGGACAGGGGACGTGGCTACACCTTC,CASSERDRGRGYTF
TRBJ2-5,many,TRBV2,TRBD1,TGTGCCAGCAGTGAAGGGGACAGGGGGCCTCAAGAGACCCAGTACTTC,CASSEGDRGPQETQYF